These 23 T cell receptor beta chains were sequenced from one sample in a study of OX40 agonist ivuxolimab in advanced cancers. The method was immunoSEQ multiplex PCR; TCRdb's version includes in-frame clones alone and lacks a portion of them. The sample gives about 32,000 clones, approximately 89% of which show up once; approximately 26% is in the top ten. The input for sequencing was CD4+ or CD8+ T cells sorted from blood, taken in a trial of the OX40 agonist ivuxolimab. All receptors come from an adult with an advanced solid tumor such as melanoma, head and neck, liver or kidney cancer.

This chain links TRBV11-2 with TRBJ2-1, with 7 nucleotides matching TRBD2. V shed 1 base, J shed 2 bases, and the junction held 8 bases outside the gene matches. Germline V gene lookup returns CDR1 SGHAT and CDR2 FQNNGV. The CDR3 extends over 17 amino acids. CDR3 nucleotides: TGTGCCAGCAGCTTAGGGGCAGCGGGACTGGCCTACAATGAGCAGTTCTTC. Translating gives CASSLGAAGLAYNEQFF.

This clone was detected once. The chain's CDR3 is CASSLDPGEETQYF. CDR3 nucleotide sequence: TGCGCCAGCAGCTTGGACCCGGGGGAAGAGACCCAGTACTTC. This chain uses TRBV5-1 with TRBJ2-5; TRBD2 is a possible D gene (6 bases). CDR1 is SGHRS and CDR2 is YFSETQ in the germline V gene. The germline V and J ends were trimmed by 0 bases and 3 bases, with 9 bases remaining between them. There are 14 residues in the CDR3.

The J gene is TRBJ2-7, the V gene TRBV18; possibly TRBD2 for D (5 bases). Germline assignment: CDR1 KGHSH and CDR2 LQKENI. The CDR3 extends over 14 amino acids. V dropped 0 bases and J dropped 3 bases, with 9 bases sitting between them. The CDR3, as DNA: TGTGCCAGCTCACCACCGGAGGACTTCTACGAGCAGTACTTC. It yields the protein CASSPPEDFYEQYF.

V and J are TRBV6-5 and TRBJ2-7, with unresolved D. This CDR3 is 12 amino acids long. Germline CDR1 and CDR2: MNHEY and SVGAGI. V lost 5 bases to trimming and J lost 2 bases, with 7 bases between them. Written as DNA, the CDR3 is TGTGCCAGCAGTCCGGCCCCCTACGAGCAGTACTTC. It translates to CASSPAPYEQYF.

This chain links TRBV27 with TRBJ1-4, with D tentatively TRBD1 (6 bases). Trimming took off 0 bases at V and 7 bases at J, with 12 bases between the two ends. Germline V CDR1 and CDR2: MNHEY, SMNVEV (reference sequence). There are 15 residues in the CDR3. The CDR3 is CASSLSGTYGEKLFF. In nucleotides, the CDR3 is TGTGCCAGCAGTTTATCCGGGACATATGGTGAAAAACTGTTTTTT.

The genes are TRBV2 and TRBJ2-1; D is undetermined. V lost 10 bases and J 3 bases, leaving 13 bases between the germline ends. The CDR3 has 13 amino acids. Germline V gene sequence: CDR1 SNHLY, CDR2 FYNNEI. This CDR3 is CATGPVIYNEQFF. CDR3 in DNA: TGTGCCACCGGGCCCGTTATCTACAATGAGCAGTTCTTC. The full variable domain, its missing parts supplied by reference TRBV2 and TRBJ2-1, is EPEVTQTPSHQVTQMGQEVILRCVPISNHLYFYWYRQILGQKVEFLVSFYNNEISEKSEIFDDQFSVERPDGSNFTLKIRSTKLEDSAMYFCATGPVIYNEQFFGPGTRLTVL.

The chain joins TRBV28 to TRBJ1-5; tentatively, D is TRBD1 (6 bases). V gave up 7 bases and J gave up 7 bases, with 17 bases separating them. Germline CDR1 MDHEN, CDR2 SYDVKM. This CDR3 comprises 14 residues. The CDR3 loop reads CASTPGGLGQPQHF. The CDR3 DNA reads as TGTGCCAGCACCCCGGGGGGGCTGGGCCAGCCCCAGCATTTT.

This clone has just one count. This chain joins TRBV4-1 and TRBJ1-1; D gene unclear. The V end was cut by 3 bases, the J end by 1 base, with 6 bases between. CDR1 and CDR2 (germline): MGHRA, YSYEKL. The CDR3 loop spans 13 amino acids. The CDR3 DNA sequence: TGCGCCAGCAGCCAGGCACAGAACACTGAAGCTTTCTTT. Protein: CASSQAQNTEAFF.

The gene calls are TRBV11-2 and TRBJ2-7, with 9 bases identical to TRBD2. Germline loops: CDR1 SGHAT, CDR2 FQNNGV. J lost 4 bases, V lost 0 bases, and 4 bases had no gene match. This CDR3 is built from 15 residues. As DNA, the CDR3 is TGTGCCAGCAGCTTAGAGGCGGGGGGGCTTTACGAGCAGTACTTC. It specifies CASSLEAGGLYEQYF.

The gene calls are TRBV7-9 and TRBJ2-1; TRBD2 matches 8 bases. The germline V gene has CDR1 SEHNR and CDR2 FQNEAQ (reference sequence). V was pared by 7 bases and J by 8 bases, with 13 bases of the junction left unmatched. The CDR3 sequence is 15 residues long. The CDR3 protein is CASKPVPGLVYEQFF. The CDR3 DNA sequence: TGTGCCAGCAAACCCGTACCGGGACTAGTCTATGAGCAGTTCTTC. Full variable domain (missing parts from reference TRBV7-9 and TRBJ2-1): DTGVSQNPRHKITKRGQNVTFRCDPISEHNRLYWYRQTLGQGPEFLTYFQNEAQLEKSRLLSDRFSAERPKGSFSTLEIQRTEQGDSAMYLCASKPVPGLVYEQFFGPGTRLTVL.

This clone is termed medium-sized (0.01 to 0.1%). The chain has TRBV6-1 and TRBJ1-6; D is unresolved. The V gene's germline CDR1 is MNHNS and CDR2 SASEGT. Between the trimmed V and J ends, which lost 3 bases and 9 bases, there was a span of 12 bases. This CDR3 region has 14 residues. The CDR3 here is CASSDTALISPLHF. Here the CDR3 DNA reads TGTGCCAGCAGTGACACCGCCTTGATTTCACCCCTCCACTTT.

The rearrangement uses TRBV19 and TRBJ1-1, with unresolved D. The CDR3 consists of 14 residues. Germline CDR1 LNHDA, CDR2 SQIVND (reference sequence). Trimming took off 9 bases at V and 0 bases at J, with 14 bases between the two ends. CDR3 in DNA: TGTGCCAGCAAGGATCCCAATATGAACACTGAAGCTTTCTTT. The encoded protein is CASKDPNMNTEAFF. The full variable domain, its missing parts supplied by reference TRBV19 and TRBJ1-1, is DGGITQSPKYLFRKEGQNVTLSCEQNLNHDAMYWYRQDPGQGLRLIYYSQIVNDFQKGDIAEGYSVSREKKESFPLTVTSAQKNPTAFYLCASKDPNMNTEAFFGQGTRLTVV.

The rearrangement uses TRBV9 and TRBJ2-2; D gene uncertain. The germline gives CDR1 SGDLS, CDR2 YYNGEE. There are 16 residues in the CDR3. Trimming took 0 bases from V and 0 from J, leaving 9 bases between them. The CDR3 sequence: CASSVAGYANTGELFF. Here the CDR3 DNA reads TGTGCCAGCAGCGTAGCTGGATACGCGAACACCGGGGAGCTGTTTTTT.

The genes are TRBV4-2 and TRBJ1-2; D call uncertain. Germline values: CDR1 LGHNA, CDR2 YNFKEQ. This CDR3 is built from 14 residues. The V end lost 2 bases, the J end lost 4 bases, and 11 bases lay between the germline ends. The CDR3 DNA follows: TGTGCCAGCAGCCAACTCGCCATGGCCTATGGCTACACCTTC. This encodes CASSQLAMAYGYTF.

The V and J genes are TRBV13 and TRBJ1-2; 7 bases line up with TRBD1. The CDR3 contains 12 residues. V trimming: 4 bases; J trimming: 4 bases; junction bases outside the gene matches: 0. Germline V gives CDR1 PRHDT, CDR2 FYEKMQ (reference sequence). The CDR3 DNA reads as TGTGCCAGCAGCTCAGGGGGCTATGGCTACACCTTC. Protein sequence: CASSSGGYGYTF.

The J gene is TRBJ2-7, the V gene TRBV5-6, with D perhaps given as TRBD1 or TRBD2 (5 bases each). CDR3 length equals 17 residues. Germline CDR1 reads SGHDT; CDR2 reads YYEEEE. V was pared by 4 bases and J by 1 base, with 21 bases between. DNA of the CDR3: TGTGCCAGCAGCGCCCGTAACGGGGCCGACGATTCCTACGAGCAGTACTTC. Amino acids: CASSARNGADDSYEQYF.

V usage is TRBV9 and J usage is TRBJ1-3, with TRBD1 matching 8 bases. Germline-derived CDR1 and CDR2 are SGDLS and YYNGEE. The ends lost 0 bases at V and 8 bases at J; junction bases unmatched: 10. CDR3 length: 16 residues. As DNA, the CDR3 is TGTGCCAGCAGCGTAGAGGGGGGACAGGCAGAAGACACCATATATTTT. As protein: CASSVEGGQAEDTIYF.

The chain has TRBV30 and TRBJ1-1; D might be TRBD1 (6 bases). The length of the CDR3 is 16 residues. The V end was cut by 0 bases, the J end by 0 bases, with 14 bases between. CDR1 and CDR2 from the germline V gene are GTSNPN and SVGIG (reference sequence). In DNA form, the CDR3 reads TGTGCCTGGAGTGTAGGGACAAGGAGCATGAACACTGAAGCTTTCTTT. Translation: CAWSVGTRSMNTEAFF.

The chain is built from TRBV4-1 and TRBJ1-2, with D tentatively TRBD1 (6 bases). This CDR3 is 14 amino acids long. The V and J ends lost 3 bases and 4 bases respectively, with 12 bases between them. Germline V gives CDR1 MGHRA, CDR2 YSYEKL. The CDR3 DNA sequence: TGCGCCAGCAGCCATACGACAGGATCCTATGGCTACACCTTC. This sequence encodes CASSHTTGSYGYTF.

The V and J genes are TRBV30 and TRBJ2-7, with 11 bases aligning to TRBD1. This CDR3 region has 11 residues. Germline CDR1 and CDR2: GTSNPN and SVGIG (reference sequence). The CDR3 DNA reads as TGTGCAGAGGACAGGGGGCTCGAGCAGTACTTC. Translation gives CAEDRGLEQYF. The variable domain in full, with the rest retrieved from reference TRBV30 and TRBJ2-7, is SQTIHQWPATLVQPVGSPLSLECTVEGTSNPNLYWYRQAAGRGLQLLFYSVGIGQISSEVPQNLSASRPQDRQFILSSKKLLLSDSGFYLCAEDRGLEQYFGPGTRLTVT.

The chain joins TRBV6-6 to TRBJ1-1; the match to TRBD1 covers 8 bases. V was clipped by 2 bases and J by 6 bases; unmatched bases: 2. The CDR3 is 13 residues long. Germline V CDR1 and CDR2: MNHNY, SVGAGI (reference sequence). CDR3 loop: CASSYVTGAEAFF. CDR3 bases: TGTGCCAGCAGTTACGTGACAGGGGCTGAAGCTTTCTTT.

The chain employs TRBV27 and TRBJ2-7; no clear D gene. CDR1 MNHEY and CDR2 SMNVEV come from the germline V gene (reference sequence). This CDR3 region has 14 residues. Trimming removed 0 bases from V and 3 bases from J, with 9 bases in between. The CDR3 protein is CASSLSPSGYEQYF. DNA for the CDR3: TGTGCCAGCAGTTTATCACCCTCAGGCTACGAGCAGTACTTC.

The chain couples TRBV9 to TRBJ2-1; TRBD2 matches at 10 bases. With 1 base clipped from V and 7 bases from J, the junction kept 20 bases outside the gene matches. Germline lookup yields CDR1 SGDLS and CDR2 YYNGEE. The CDR3 contains 20 residues. CDR3 residues: CASSVPPTREEAGGRNEQFF. The CDR3 DNA sequence: TGTGCCAGCAGCGTACCCCCGACCCGGGAAGAAGCGGGGGGGCGGAATGAGCAGTTCTTC.